The rows below give T cell receptor beta chains drawn from one sample of a study of T-cell memory formation after mild COVID-19. Using its own MiXCR run on the 5' RACE reads, TCRdb lists one record per CDR3 protein. In the table there are approximately 340,000 distinct CDR3 sequences, approximately 15% of which are singletons. What was sequenced was PBMCs or a T cell subset sorted from them (not recorded which). These receptors originate from a man younger than 30 who had mild COVID-19 (a few samples of this study predate the infection). Cell type and time point are not known. The CDR3 runs from the conserved cysteine through the conserved F or W. The D gene is left open where the match is weak. Expanded clones are given a class, and other clones once, few, many or no size at all.

>TRBD1|TRBJ1-2|NA|TRBV7-8
CASSFPGQGGGYTF
TGTGCCAGCAGCTTTCCGGGACAGGGGGGTGGCTACACCTTC
>TRBD2|TRBJ2-1|few|TRBV27
CASSFLGDYEQFF
TGTGCCAGCAGTTTCCTTGGGGACTACGAGCAGTTCTTC
>NA|TRBJ2-2|NA|TRBV6-1
CASSGGGDTGELFF
TGTGCCAGCTCCGGAGGGGGAGACACCGGGGAGCTGTTTTTT
>NA|TRBJ1-2|few|TRBV18
CASSPGLKGYTF
TGTGCCAGCTCACCGGGTCTCAAAGGCTACACCTTC
>TRBD1|TRBJ1-2|NA|TRBV12-3/TRBV12-4
CASSPLGTDKNYGYTF
TGTGCCAGCAGTCCCCTCGGGACAGACAAAAACTATGGCTACACCTTC
>NA|TRBJ1-4|few|TRBV5-1
CASSPRGDEKLFF
TGCGCCAGCAGCCCCAGGGGCGATGAAAAACTGTTTTTT
>NA|TRBJ2-2|few|TRBV12-3/TRBV12-4
CASTFLKGRVNTGELFF
TGTGCCAGCACCTTCTTGAAGGGACGGGTAAACACCGGGGAGCTGTTTTTT
>NA|TRBJ1-1|many|TRBV5-1
CASSPERDTEAFF
TGCGCCAGCAGCCCCGAACGGGACACTGAAGCTTTCTTT
>TRBD2|TRBJ2-5|few|TRBV6-6
CASSPWVAGGPGQETQYF
TGTGCCAGCAGCCCTTGGGTAGCGGGGGGGCCCGGTCAAGAGACCCAGTACTTC
>TRBD1|TRBJ2-1|many|TRBV7-6
CASSLAFRTGTGKRDEQFF
TGTGCCAGCAGCTTGGCGTTTAGGACCGGGACAGGGAAGCGGGATGAGCAGTTCTTC
>NA|TRBJ1-1|NA|TRBV12-3/TRBV12-4
CASRLWLGGERGEAFF
TGTGCCAGCAGACTATGGCTGGGGGGGGAGAGGGGTGAAGCTTTCTTT
>TRBD2|TRBJ2-1|NA|TRBV6-4
CASSDSVQRGVDEQFF
TGTGCCAGCAGTGACTCAGTCCAGCGGGGGGTGGATGAGCAGTTCTTC
>TRBD2|TRBJ2-1|few|TRBV5-1
CASSLLAGGDNEQFF
TGCGCCAGCAGCTTGCTAGCGGGGGGGGACAATGAGCAGTTCTTC
>NA|TRBJ2-1|NA|TRBV10-2
CASSGETDESYNEQFF
TGCGCCAGCAGTGGTGAGACAGATGAGTCCTACAATGAGCAGTTCTTC
>NA|TRBJ1-1|many|TRBV21-1
CASSKAPRRGGDLTEAFF
TGTGCCAGCAGCAAAGCGCCCCGGCGGGGGGGAGACCTCACTGAAGCTTTCTTT
>NA|TRBJ2-1|NA|TRBV6-2/TRBV6-3
CASRFQVYNEQFF
TGTGCCAGCAGATTTCAGGTTTACAATGAGCAGTTCTTC
>NA|TRBJ1-6|few|TRBV7-2
CASSRWQTNSPLHF
TGTGCCAGCAGCCGTTGGCAGACAAATTCACCCCTCCACTTT
>TRBD2|TRBJ2-7|few|TRBV10-2
CASLAAFEQYF
TGCGCCAGTCTAGCGGCGTTCGAGCAGTACTTC
>TRBD1|TRBJ1-1|few|TRBV5-4
CASSLGTGASEAFF
TGTGCCAGCAGCTTGGGAACAGGGGCTTCTGAAGCTTTCTTT
>TRBD1|TRBJ1-2|NA|TRBV7-2
CASSSSDRAGGYTF
TGTGCCAGCAGCTCCTCGGACAGGGCGGGGGGCTACACCTTC
>NA|TRBJ2-6|NA|TRBV7-2
CASSQGGTGANVLTF
TGTGCCAGCAGCCAAGGAGGGACTGGGGCCAACGTCCTGACTTTC
>NA|TRBJ1-1|NA|TRBV6-1
CASSLRAGNTEAFF
TGTGCCAGCAGTCTTAGGGCGGGGAACACTGAAGCTTTCTTT
>NA|TRBJ1-2|NA|TRBV20-1
CSARALWFGYGYTF
TGCAGTGCTAGAGCTTTATGGTTTGGCTATGGCTACACCTTC
>TRBD1|TRBJ1-2|few|TRBV5-1
CASSLGTGEGYTF
TGCGCCAGCAGCTTGGGGACAGGGGAGGGCTACACCTTC
>NA|TRBJ2-5|many|TRBV19
CASSKQARETQYF
TGTGCCAGTAGTAAACAAGCGAGAGAGACCCAGTACTTC
>NA|TRBJ2-5|NA|TRBV5-1
CASSLEKTQYF
TGCGCCAGCAGCTTGGAGAAGACCCAGTACTTC
>TRBD1|TRBJ2-7|NA|TRBV12-3/TRBV12-4
CASSLMRDRGPYEQYF
TGTGCCAGCAGTTTAATGCGGGACAGGGGCCCCTACGAGCAGTACTTC
>TRBD2|TRBJ2-1|few|TRBV6-5
CASSYSAGGLFEQFF
TGTGCCAGCAGTTACTCGGCGGGGGGGCTTTTTGAGCAGTTCTTC
>NA|TRBJ2-5|NA|TRBV2
CASSDLFQETQYF
TGTGCCAGCAGCGACCTTTTTCAAGAGACCCAGTACTTC
>NA|TRBJ2-5|NA|TRBV7-3
CASSLARYETQYF
TGTGCCAGCAGCTTAGCTAGATATGAGACCCAGTACTTC
>NA|TRBJ2-5|few|TRBV29-1
CSVEGQQKETQYF
TGCAGCGTTGAAGGACAGCAAAAAGAGACCCAGTACTTC
>NA|TRBJ2-1|NA|TRBV11-2
CASSLDWGGPFF
TGTGCCAGCAGCTTAGATTGGGGCGGCCCCTTCTTC
>TRBD1|TRBJ1-1|few|TRBV5-5
CASSLAGQRNTEAFF
TGTGCCAGCAGCTTGGCGGGACAGAGAAACACTGAAGCTTTCTTT
>TRBD2|TRBJ2-5|NA|TRBV6-5
CASSYSNSGGGQETQYF
TGTGCCAGCAGTTACTCGAATAGCGGGGGGGGTCAAGAGACCCAGTACTTC
>TRBD1|TRBJ2-2|NA|TRBV11-2
CASSLMTGTGELFF
TGTGCCAGCAGTCTTATGACAGGGACCGGGGAGCTGTTTTTT
>NA|TRBJ2-1|many|TRBV5-1
CASSLTGTSYNEQFF
TGCGCCAGCAGCTTGACCGGGACATCGTACAATGAGCAGTTCTTC
>NA|TRBJ2-2|NA|TRBV15
CATSRDTNTGELFF
TGTGCCACCAGCCGGGACACCAACACCGGGGAGCTGTTTTTT
>NA|TRBJ2-4|NA|TRBV9
CASSVGTGTYGIQYF
TGTGCCAGCAGCGTAGGCACAGGGACCTACGGCATTCAGTACTTC
>NA|TRBJ2-3|few|TRBV7-2
CASSITGPSTDTQYF
TGTGCCAGCTCAATTACGGGCCCTAGCACAGATACGCAGTATTTT
>NA|TRBJ1-1|NA|TRBV7-2
CASSLVYEAFF
TGTGCCAGCAGCTTAGTCTATGAAGCTTTCTTT
>TRBD1|TRBJ2-1|many|TRBV6-5
CASSNGQVRVEQFF
TGTGCCAGCAGTAACGGACAGGTTAGAGTTGAGCAGTTCTTC
>TRBD1|TRBJ1-5|few|TRBV4-1
CASSQRIRDRFQPQHF
TGCGCCAGCAGCCAACGAATCCGGGACAGGTTTCAGCCCCAGCATTTT
>NA|TRBJ2-7|NA|TRBV29-1
CSVGAGLHSYEQYF
TGCAGCGTTGGGGCAGGGTTGCATTCCTACGAGCAGTACTTC
>NA|TRBJ2-3|few|TRBV18
CASSKKGPLPDTQYF
TGTGCCAGCTCAAAAAAGGGCCCTCTCCCAGATACGCAGTATTTT
>TRBD2|TRBJ2-7|NA|TRBV12-3/TRBV12-4
CASSSQMGLGYEQYF
TGTGCCAGCAGTTCTCAGATGGGACTAGGTTACGAGCAGTACTTC